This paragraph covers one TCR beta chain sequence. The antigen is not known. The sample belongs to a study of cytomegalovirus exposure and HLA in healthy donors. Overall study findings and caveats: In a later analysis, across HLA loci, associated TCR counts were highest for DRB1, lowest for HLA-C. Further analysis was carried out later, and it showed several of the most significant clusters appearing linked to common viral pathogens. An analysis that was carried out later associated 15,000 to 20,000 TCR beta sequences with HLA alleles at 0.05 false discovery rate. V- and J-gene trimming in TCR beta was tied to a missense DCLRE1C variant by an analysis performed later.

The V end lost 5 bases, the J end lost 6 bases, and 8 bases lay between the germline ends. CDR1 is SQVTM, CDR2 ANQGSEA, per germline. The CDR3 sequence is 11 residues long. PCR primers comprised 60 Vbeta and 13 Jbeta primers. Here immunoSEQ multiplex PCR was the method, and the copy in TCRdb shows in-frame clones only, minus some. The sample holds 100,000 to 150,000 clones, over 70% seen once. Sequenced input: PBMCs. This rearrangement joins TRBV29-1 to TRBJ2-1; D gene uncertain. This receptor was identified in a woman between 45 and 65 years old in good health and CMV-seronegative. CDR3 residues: CSVYLSNEQFF. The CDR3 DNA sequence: TGCAGCGTTTATCTCTCCAATGAGCAGTTCTTC.